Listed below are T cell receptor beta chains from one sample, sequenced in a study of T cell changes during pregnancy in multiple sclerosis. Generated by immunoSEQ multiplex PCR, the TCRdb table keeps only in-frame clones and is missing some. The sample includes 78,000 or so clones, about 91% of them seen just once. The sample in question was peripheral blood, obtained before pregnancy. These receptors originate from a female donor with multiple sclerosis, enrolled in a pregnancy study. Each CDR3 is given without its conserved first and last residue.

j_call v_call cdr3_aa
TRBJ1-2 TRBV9 ASTQGYGYT
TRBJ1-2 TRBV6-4 ASSPTGTNYGYT
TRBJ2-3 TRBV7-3 ASSPSSSGYTQY
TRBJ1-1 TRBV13 ASSAAGGRREAF
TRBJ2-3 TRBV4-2 ASSQGLAGGPGTDTQY
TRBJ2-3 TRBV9 ASSVVGGPVTDTQY
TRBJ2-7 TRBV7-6 ASSPGDEQY
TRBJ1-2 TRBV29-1 SVATGTGTYGYT
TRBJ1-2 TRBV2 ASTRDTNYGYT
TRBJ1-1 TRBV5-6 ASTLAGPLTEAF
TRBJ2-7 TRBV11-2 ASSLQGYEQY
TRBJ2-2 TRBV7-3 ASSLTGQANTGELF
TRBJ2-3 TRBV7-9 ASTLSTDTQY
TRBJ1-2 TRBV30 AWSRRVGNDYGYT
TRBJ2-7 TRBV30 AWSWPNAYEQY
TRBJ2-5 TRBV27 ASSSTGGGETQY
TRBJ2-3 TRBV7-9 ASSQVRGGARTDTQY
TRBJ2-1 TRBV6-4 ASSDSAGGHNEQF
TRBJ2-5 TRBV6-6 ASSYSSGGAGETQY
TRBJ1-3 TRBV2 ASSEGQGGVLARYSGNTIY
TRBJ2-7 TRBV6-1 ASSLHRGDYEQY
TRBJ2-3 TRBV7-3 ASSLTWRGEPPDTQY
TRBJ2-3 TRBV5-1 ASRGQGPTDTQY
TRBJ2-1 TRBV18 ASLPSGGENEQF
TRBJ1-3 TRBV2 ASSPRGAAIGNTIY
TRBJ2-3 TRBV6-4 ASSKGGSGGGTDTQY
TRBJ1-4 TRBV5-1 ASSPAPTGEKLF
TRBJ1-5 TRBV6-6 AIQGAGGRERPQH
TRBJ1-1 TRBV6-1 ASSETGSREWDTEAF
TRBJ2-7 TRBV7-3 ASSLNRDRPPLTFYEQY
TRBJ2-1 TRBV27 AVRGSGVYEQF
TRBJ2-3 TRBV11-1 ASSFLSLGLTDTQY
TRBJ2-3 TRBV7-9 ASSLERGPDTQY
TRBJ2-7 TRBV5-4 ASSPTQRGNAPGEQY
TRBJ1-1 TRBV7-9 ASSPQGRDTEAF
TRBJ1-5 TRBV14 ASSLTDQPQH
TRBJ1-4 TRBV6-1 ASSELPGTAGGEKLF
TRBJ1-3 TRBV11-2 ASSLEGTPFSGNTIY
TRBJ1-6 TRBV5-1 ASSLALFETLH
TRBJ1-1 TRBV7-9 ASSLGGVFSEAF
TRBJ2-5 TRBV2 ASSYYVGAVETQY
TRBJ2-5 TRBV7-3 ASSSGASGETQY
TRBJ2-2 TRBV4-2 ASSPIAGGGTGELF
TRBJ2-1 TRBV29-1 SVGLGTRSEQF
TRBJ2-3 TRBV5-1 ASSSQGLTQY
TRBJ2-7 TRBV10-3 AISDLEQGSHYEQY
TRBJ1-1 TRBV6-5 ASTDRGATEAF
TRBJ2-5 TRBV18 ASSPTPDFQETQY
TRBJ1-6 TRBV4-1 ASSQRQGDSPLH
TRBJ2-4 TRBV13 ASSHGTGRAKNIQY
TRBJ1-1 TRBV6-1 ASSEAVGLVTEAF
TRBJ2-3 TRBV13 ASSSGSLDTQY
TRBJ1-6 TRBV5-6 ASSLAGLSSPLH
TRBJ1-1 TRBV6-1 ASSETGNTEAF
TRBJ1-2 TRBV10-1 ASSVPGQGIAVVLLYYGYT
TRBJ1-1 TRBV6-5 ASVQLDTEAF
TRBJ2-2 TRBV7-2 ASSFSGGATGELF
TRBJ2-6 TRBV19 ASSVLGGLTGANVLT